One sample yielded the 23 T cell receptor beta chains listed below, sequenced in a study of T-cell reconstitution after alpha-beta-depleted transplantation in children. Unique molecular identifiers were incorporated during preparation of the TCRbeta library. TCRdb fed the PCR reads into MiXCR, producing one record per CDR3 protein. Among some 300,000 distinct CDR3 sequences, around 10% were seen once, and the ten largest hold 2% to 2.5%. The specimen comprised PBMCs from the stem cell graft donor, sampled from the stem cell graft. The source is a human donor who donated a stem cell graft to a child with acute lymphoblastic leukemia.

This clonotype appeared many times. The rearrangement joins TRBV4-1 to TRBJ1-2; D not resolved. The V gene lost 3 bases and the J gene lost 3 bases, with 11 bases spanning the gap. This CDR3 has 14 amino acids. From germline, CDR1 is MGHRA and CDR2 YSYEKL. The CDR3 region is CASSHGPQDYGYTF. In DNA form, the CDR3 reads TGCGCCAGCAGCCATGGACCGCAAGACTATGGCTACACCTTC.

The chain carries TRBV20-1 and TRBJ1-1; no clear D gene. V lost 3 bases to trimming and J lost 3 bases, with 5 bases between them. From germline, CDR1 is DFQATT and CDR2 SNEGSKA (reference sequence). There are 11 residues in the CDR3. The CDR3 nucleotides are TGCAGTGCTAGCCGGGACACTGAAGCTTTCTTT. Amino acids: CSASRDTEAFF.

Of note for this clonotype: This sequence may be a read error, since a much larger clone differs from it by one base. This chain connects TRBV25-1 to TRBJ1-1, with a tentative D call TRBD1 (5 bases). CDR1 and CDR2 from the germline V gene are MGHDK and SYGVNS. The CDR3 loop spans 14 amino acids. The CDR3 sequence is CVSSRGGRHTEAFF. CDR3 nucleotides: TGTGTCAGCAGCCGGGGCGGGAGGCACACTGAAGCTTTCTTT.

V gene TRBV7-9 combines with J gene TRBJ2-2; no clear D. V was shortened by 0 bases and J by 5 bases, with 7 bases between the two germline ends. The CDR3 is 14 residues long. Germline loops: CDR1 SEHNR, CDR2 FQNEAQ (reference sequence). The CDR3 spells CASSLAIGTGELFF. CDR3 coding DNA: TGTGCCAGCAGCTTAGCGATAGGAACCGGGGAGCTGTTTTTT.

The chain has TRBV5-1 and TRBJ2-7, with 9 bases identical to TRBD2. The CDR3 consists of 15 residues. The V and J ends lost 0 bases and 0 bases, in that order; junction bases with no gene match: 1. The germline gives CDR1 SGHRS, CDR2 YFSETQ. The CDR3 loop is CASSLVAGDSYEQYF. The CDR3 DNA reads as TGCGCCAGCAGCTTGGTAGCGGGAGACTCCTACGAGCAGTACTTC. Combining the CDR3 with reference TRBV5-1 and TRBJ2-7 gives the whole variable domain KAGVTQTPRYLIKTRGQQVTLSCSPISGHRSVSWYQQTPGQGLQFLFEYFSETQRNKGNFPGRFSGRQFSNSRSEMNVSTLELGDSALYLCASSLVAGDSYEQYFGPGTRLTVT.

Only a few counts were recorded for this clonotype. V usage is TRBV27 and J usage is TRBJ1-5; D gene ambiguous. With 5 bases removed from V and 6 bases from J, the gap between germline ends came to 14 bases. The germline gives CDR1 MNHEY, CDR2 SMNVEV (reference sequence). There are 14 residues in the CDR3. DNA for the CDR3: TGTGCCAGCAGTGCCCTCGGAGTAGGTCAGCCCCAGCATTTT. This gives the protein CASSALGVGQPQHF.

The chain employs TRBV7-8 and TRBJ2-4; the D is unclear. Trimming cost V 1 base and J 0 bases, with 10 bases left between them. The CDR3 totals 16 residues. The germline V gene has CDR1 SGHVS and CDR2 FQNEAQ. The CDR3 DNA sequence: TGTGCCAGCAGCTTAGGGGGTGCCCTAGCCAAAAACATTCAGTACTTC. This gives the protein CASSLGGALAKNIQYF.

Many counts were recorded for this clonotype. The rearrangement uses TRBV7-9 and TRBJ2-2; 8 nucleotides match TRBD2. V lost 5 bases and J lost 1; bases outside the gene matches: 3. Per germline, CDR1 SEHNR and CDR2 FQNEAQ (reference sequence). The CDR3 is made up of 15 amino acids. DNA of the CDR3: TGTGCCAGCAGCGCGGGACTAGTGAACACCGGGGAGCTGTTTTTT. Translated: CASSAGLVNTGELFF.

The V and J genes are TRBV5-1 and TRBJ2-2; 11 nucleotides line up with TRBD2. Germline V gives CDR1 SGHRS, CDR2 YFSETQ. Losses at the gene ends were 5 bases for V and 4 bases for J; bases not matched to a gene: 1. This CDR3 is built from 14 residues. DNA for the CDR3: TGCGCCAGCAGGGGACTAGCGGTCACCGGGGAGCTGTTTTTT. Protein: CASRGLAVTGELFF.

V and J are TRBV20-1 and TRBJ2-7; a weak D match, TRBD1 (5 bases). The CDR3 contains 14 residues. Between the trimmed V and J ends, which lost 3 bases and 0 bases, there was a span of 12 bases. CDR1 is DFQATT and CDR2 is SNEGSKA in the germline V gene (reference sequence). CDR3 in DNA: TGCAGTGCTAGCACCCAGGGTTACTCCTACGAGCAGTACTTC. Translating it yields CSASTQGYSYEQYF.

This clonotype was picked up many times. The CDR3, as DNA: TGTGCCAGCAAGAGAGGACAAGCGAACTCCTACGAGCAGTACTTC. Residues: CASKRGQANSYEQYF. The V gene is TRBV6-2 or TRBV6-3, the J gene TRBJ2-7, with D perhaps matching TRBD1 (5 bases). The V and J ends lost 7 bases and 0 bases respectively, with 16 bases between them. The CDR3 is 15 amino acids. The V gene's germline CDR1 is MNHEY and CDR2 SVGEGT.

This clonotype has at least ten counts. The gene calls are TRBV5-1 and TRBJ1-1, with a tentative D call TRBD1 (5 bases). The V and J ends lost 4 bases and 1 base respectively, with 11 bases between them. CDR3 length equals 14 residues. Per the germline V gene, CDR1 is SGHRS and CDR2 is YFSETQ. For the CDR3, the DNA is TGCGCCAGCAGCCGGGGGACGGCGAACACTGAAGCTTTCTTT. Its protein product is CASSRGTANTEAFF.

A few counts support this clonotype. This chain links TRBV28 with TRBJ2-1; 7 bases align to TRBD2. V gave up 5 bases and J gave up 8 bases; unmatched junction bases: 12. The CDR3 covers 15 residues. Germline V gene data show CDR1 as MDHEN and CDR2 as SYDVKM. The CDR3 region is CASSRSGGSVHEQFF. For the CDR3, the DNA is TGTGCCAGCAGTAGATCTGGCGGGAGTGTCCATGAGCAGTTCTTC.

This clonotype was seen at least ten times. The DNA of the CDR3 is TGTGCCATCAGTGAAACAGGGGTTGTCGGGGAGCTGTTTTTT. The encoded protein is CAISETGVVGELFF. The V call is TRBV10-3, the J call TRBJ2-2, with TRBD1 identical over 7 bases. Losses at the gene ends were 3 bases for V and 7 bases for J; bases not matched to a gene: 5. The CDR3 sequence is 14 residues long. The germline V gene has CDR1 ENHRY and CDR2 SYGVKD.

A few counts support this clonotype. The rearrangement joins TRBV20-1 to TRBJ2-1; TRBD2 is a possible D gene (6 bases). The germline V gene encodes CDR1 DFQATT and CDR2 SNEGSKA (reference sequence). CDR3 length equals 14 residues. Trimming removed 3 bases from V and 8 bases from J, with 17 bases in between. As DNA, the CDR3 is TGCAGTGCTAGTCCCCGGGAGACGGCCGATGAGCAGTTCTTC. Its protein is CSASPRETADEQFF.

This sequence joins TRBV5-1 and TRBJ1-6, with 7 bases identical to TRBD1. The V gene end was trimmed by 0 bases and the J gene end by 9 bases; junction bases not matched to a gene: 9. This CDR3 is 16 amino acids long. Germline CDR1 is SGHRS and CDR2 is YFSETQ. The CDR3, as DNA: TGCGCCAGCAGCTTGGGTGTACAGGGGACGGGTTCACCCCTCCACTTT. As protein: CASSLGVQGTGSPLHF. The full variable domain, rest sourced from reference TRBV5-1 and TRBJ1-6, is KAGVTQTPRYLIKTRGQQVTLSCSPISGHRSVSWYQQTPGQGLQFLFEYFSETQRNKGNFPGRFSGRQFSNSRSEMNVSTLELGDSALYLCASSLGVQGTGSPLHFGNGTRLTVT.

The CDR3 sequence: CSASDGLGPAYEQYF. CDR3 in DNA: TGCAGTGCTAGTGACGGACTAGGGCCCGCCTACGAGCAGTACTTC. The chain recombines TRBV20-1 with TRBJ2-7; TRBD2 matches at 7 bases. The CDR3 contains 15 residues. Trimming took 3 bases from V and 2 from J; bases not matched to a gene: 10. Germline V gene lookup returns CDR1 DFQATT and CDR2 SNEGSKA (reference sequence).

V gene TRBV5-1 combines with J gene TRBJ1-4, with D hard to call. The CDR3 extends over 12 amino acids. The V end lost 5 bases, the J end lost 7 bases, and 9 bases lay between the germline ends. The germline CDR1 and CDR2 sequences are SGHRS and YFSETQ. The CDR3 is CASRMEGEKLFF. CDR3 sequence (DNA): TGCGCCAGCAGAATGGAGGGTGAAAAACTGTTTTTT.

CDR3 sequence: CSARKGLEQFF. In DNA form, the CDR3 reads TGCAGTGCTAGAAAGGGTCTTGAGCAGTTCTTC. The chain couples TRBV20-1 to TRBJ2-1; D is undetermined. CDR3 length: 11 amino acids. Germline assignment: CDR1 DFQATT and CDR2 SNEGSKA (reference sequence). V was clipped by 2 bases and J by 9 bases, with 8 bases between them.

This clonotype was seen only a few times. In nucleotides, the CDR3 is TGTGCCATTCCGGTGGGCAATGAGCAGTTCTTC. This sequence encodes CAIPVGNEQFF. J is TRBJ2-1 and V is TRBV5-6; no reliable D call. The germline V and J ends were trimmed by 9 bases and 6 bases, with 10 bases remaining between them. The V gene's germline CDR1 is SGHDT and CDR2 YYEEEE. CDR3 length equals 11 residues. Supplemented by reference TRBV5-6 and TRBJ2-1, the full variable domain reads DAGVTQSPTHLIKTRGQQVTLRCSPKSGHDTVSWYQQALGQGPQFIFQYYEEEERQRGNFPDRFSGHQFPNYSSELNVNALLLGDSALYLCAIPVGNEQFFGPGTRLTVL.

The V and J genes are TRBV3-1 and TRBJ2-5, with a possible D match to TRBD1 (5 bases). From germline, CDR1 is LGHDT and CDR2 YNNKEL (reference sequence). Trimming stripped 2 bases from V and 4 bases from J, with 8 bases between. The CDR3 sequence is 13 residues long. The DNA for the CDR3 is TGTGCCAGCAGCCAAACTGACAGAGAGACCCAGTACTTC. It specifies CASSQTDRETQYF.

CDR3 nucleotide sequence: TGTGCCAGCAGCTCCTCGATACAGGGGAGCGGGGAGCTGTTTTTT. The encoded protein is CASSSSIQGSGELFF. This chain connects TRBV7-2 to TRBJ2-2, with TRBD1 matching 7 bases. The CDR3 is made up of 15 amino acids. Germline loops: CDR1 SGHTA, CDR2 FQGNSA. V gave up 4 bases and J gave up 7 bases; unmatched junction bases: 9.

This clonotype turned up a few times. CDR3 sequence reads: CASSLAQGPSGGAKNIQYF. The CDR3 DNA is TGTGCCAGCAGTTTAGCGCAAGGGCCATCCGGGGGAGCCAAAAACATTCAGTACTTC. This chain connects TRBV12-3 or TRBV12-4 to TRBJ2-4; D possibly corresponds to TRBD2 (6 bases). The CDR3 contains 19 residues. V was shortened by 0 bases and J by 0 bases, with 18 bases between the two germline ends.